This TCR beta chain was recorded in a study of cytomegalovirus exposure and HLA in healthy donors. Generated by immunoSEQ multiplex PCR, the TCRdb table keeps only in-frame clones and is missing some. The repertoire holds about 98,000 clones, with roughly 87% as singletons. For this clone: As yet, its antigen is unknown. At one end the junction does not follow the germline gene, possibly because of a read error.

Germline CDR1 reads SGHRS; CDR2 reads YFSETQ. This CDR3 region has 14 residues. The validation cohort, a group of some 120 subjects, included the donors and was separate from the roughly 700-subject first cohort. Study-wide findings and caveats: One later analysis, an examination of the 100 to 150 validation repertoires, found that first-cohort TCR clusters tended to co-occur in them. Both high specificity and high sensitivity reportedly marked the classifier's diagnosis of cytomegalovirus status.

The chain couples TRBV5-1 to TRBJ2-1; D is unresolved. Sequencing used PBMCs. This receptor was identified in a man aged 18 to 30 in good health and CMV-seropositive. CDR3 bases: TGCGCCAGCAGTTTGGCAGGAATTTACAATGAGCAGTTCTTC. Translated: CASSLAGIYNEQFF.